The sequence of this T cell receptor (beta chain) was determined in a study of naive and memory T cell subsets. General study points: Naive repertoires, especially CD8, held a few larger clonotypes, possibly memory cells re-expressing CD45RA.

On this clonotype itself: Its antigen is unidentified.

An equimolar mix of two oligonucleotides served as the beta constant-region primer for TRBC1 and TRBC2. Nested alpha and beta constant-region primers with the SP2 primer drove four PCR rounds on ligated cDNA. TCRdb re-called the UMI-ligation and nested PCR reads through MiXCR, storing one row per CDR3 protein. This sample has roughly 150,000 distinct CDR3 sequences, with around 21% found just once. The origin of this receptor is a human donor in good health. Sequences were obtained from naive CD8+ T cells from blood.

CDR3 sequence: CASSLGLAGPDTQYF. The CDR3 DNA reads TGTGCCAGCAGCTTGGGACTAGCGGGACCAGATACGCAGTATTTT. This sequence joins TRBV13 and TRBJ2-3, with 13 bases aligning to TRBD2. CDR3 length equals 15 residues. V dropped 3 bases and J dropped 4; count of bases not matched to a gene: 1. Germline CDR1 and CDR2: PRHDT and FYEKMQ (reference sequence).